This TCR beta chain was recorded in a study of Graves' ophthalmopathy and Graves' hyperthyroidism. This clonotype turned up a few times. The V end was cut by 7 bases, the J end by 13 bases, with 17 bases between. Germline assignment: CDR1 SGHDN and CDR2 FVKESK. The CDR3 runs to 13 residues. Amplified TCR beta CDR3 regions were obtained using RNA transcripts as template. HTBI-primed first-round RT-PCR preceded second-round multiplex PCR. TCRdb processed the multiplex PCR reads anew with MiXCR; each CDR3 protein has one entry. The data contain approximately 700,000 distinct CDR3 sequences, 35% to 50% of them singletons.

The chain couples TRBV14 to TRBJ1-6; D gene ambiguous. The sequenced sample consisted of peripheral blood. The source is an adult man with Graves' ophthalmopathy. CDR3 nucleotides: TGTGCCAGCAATCTGAATCGAGGAACCCCCCTCCACTTT. This encodes CASNLNRGTPLHF.